The rows below give T cell receptor beta chains drawn from one sample of a study of shared clonotypes between healthy human individuals. The table came from immunoSEQ multiplex PCR; TCRdb's copy has only in-frame clones and leaves some out. The sample has 450,000 to 550,000 clones, more than 65% seen once; the top ten hold 10% to 15%. Specimen: PBMCs. These receptors were obtained from a woman between 40 and 55 years old in good health. Some clones in this sample may be carry-over from other donors' samples. Both conserved end residues are part of each CDR3. The D gene is left open where the match is weak. For some rows the clone size is stated as once, few or many, or as a class when expanded; others skip it.

clone size: .; V gene: TRBV27; D gene: .; J gene: TRBJ1-2; CDR3 protein: CASSLFVYGYTF; CDR3 DNA: TGTGCCAGCAGCCTTTTTGTCTATGGCTACACCTTC
clone size: .; V gene: TRBV5-1; D gene: .; J gene: TRBJ2-3; CDR3 protein: CASSRRTETDTQYF; CDR3 DNA: TGCGCCAGCAGCCGAAGGACAGAAACGGATACGCAGTATTTT
clone size: .; V gene: TRBV5-5; D gene: .; J gene: TRBJ1-5; CDR3 protein: CASSLGPGWNQPQHF; CDR3 DNA: TGTGCCAGCAGCTTAGGACCAGGCTGGAATCAGCCCCAGCATTTT
clone size: few; V gene: TRBV25-1; D gene: TRBD1; J gene: TRBJ2-7; CDR3 protein: CASSEMGTGEISYEQYF; CDR3 DNA: TGTGCCAGCAGTGAAATGGGGACAGGGGAAATAAGCTACGAGCAGTACTTC
clone size: .; V gene: TRBV12-2; D gene: .; J gene: TRBJ2-2; CDR3 protein: CASRLLRTAGTGELFF; CDR3 DNA: TGTGCAAGTCGCCTTCTTCGGACTGCGGGCACCGGGGAGCTGTTTTTT
clone size: .; V gene: TRBV7-2; D gene: .; J gene: TRBJ2-5; CDR3 protein: CASSLNGGQETQYF; CDR3 DNA: TGTGCCAGCAGCTTAAATGGTGGCCAGGAGACCCAGTACTTC
clone size: once; V gene: TRBV6-4; D gene: .; J gene: TRBJ2-6; CDR3 protein: CASSSHSHDSGANVLTF; CDR3 DNA: TGTGCCAGCAGTAGTCACAGCCACGACTCTGGGGCCAACGTCCTGACTTTC
clone size: .; V gene: TRBV5-1; D gene: TRBD2; J gene: TRBJ2-2; CDR3 protein: CASSWTSLNTGELFF; CDR3 DNA: TGCGCCAGCAGCTGGACTAGCTTGAACACCGGGGAGCTGTTTTTT
clone size: .; V gene: TRBV9; D gene: TRBD2; J gene: TRBJ2-5; CDR3 protein: CASSSRPGLGRETQYF; CDR3 DNA: TGTGCCAGCAGCTCCCGCCCCGGACTAGGGAGGGAGACCCAGTACTTC
clone size: .; V gene: TRBV5-6; D gene: TRBD1; J gene: TRBJ1-2; CDR3 protein: CASSWGRTGGYTF; CDR3 DNA: TGTGCCAGCAGTTGGGGGAGGACAGGTGGCTACACCTTC
clone size: .; V gene: TRBV9; D gene: TRBD2; J gene: TRBJ2-2; CDR3 protein: CASSTSGSPTGELFF; CDR3 DNA: TGTGCCAGCAGCACTAGCGGGAGCCCCACCGGGGAGCTGTTTTTT
clone size: .; V gene: TRBV2; D gene: TRBD2; J gene: TRBJ2-7; CDR3 protein: CASSDVSGAYEQYF; CDR3 DNA: TGTGCCAGCAGTGATGTTAGCGGGGCCTACGAGCAGTACTTC
clone size: few; V gene: TRBV28; D gene: .; J gene: TRBJ1-1; CDR3 protein: CASNYQRTETEAFF; CDR3 DNA: TGTGCCAGCAATTACCAGCGCACCGAAACTGAAGCTTTCTTT
clone size: many; V gene: TRBV21-1; D gene: .; J gene: TRBJ2-3; CDR3 protein: CASSKEGTGPDTQYF; CDR3 DNA: TGTGCCAGCAGCAAGGAGGGGACAGGCCCAGATACGCAGTATTTT
clone size: .; V gene: TRBV7-3; D gene: TRBD2; J gene: TRBJ2-5; CDR3 protein: CASSPLAGVGGQETQYF; CDR3 DNA: TGTGCCAGCAGCCCATTAGCGGGAGTGGGGGGGCAAGAGACCCAGTACTTC
clone size: .; V gene: TRBV7-2; D gene: .; J gene: TRBJ2-5; CDR3 protein: CASSLDPGGETQYF; CDR3 DNA: TGTGCCAGCAGCTTAGACCCTGGAGGGGAGACCCAGTACTTC
clone size: .; V gene: TRBV9; D gene: .; J gene: TRBJ2-7; CDR3 protein: CASSVVGFSYEQYF; CDR3 DNA: TGTGCCAGCAGCGTAGTGGGGTTCTCCTACGAGCAGTACTTC
clone size: .; V gene: TRBV27; D gene: .; J gene: TRBJ2-6; CDR3 protein: CASSLFRGPGANVLTF; CDR3 DNA: TGTGCCAGCAGTTTATTCCGAGGGCCTGGGGCCAACGTCCTGACTTTC
clone size: few; V gene: TRBV7-2; D gene: TRBD2; J gene: TRBJ2-5; CDR3 protein: CASSHRTSVETQYF; CDR3 DNA: TGTGCCAGCAGCCATCGGACTAGTGTCGAGACCCAGTACTTC
clone size: .; V gene: TRBV5-4; D gene: .; J gene: TRBJ2-3; CDR3 protein: CASSWGQVDTDTQYF; CDR3 DNA: TGTGCCAGCAGCTGGGGGCAGGTAGACACAGATACGCAGTATTTT
clone size: .; V gene: TRBV30; D gene: .; J gene: TRBJ2-3; CDR3 protein: CAWSRWGDPDTQYF; CDR3 DNA: TGTGCCTGGAGTCGGTGGGGCGATCCAGATACGCAGTATTTT
clone size: .; V gene: TRBV7-8; D gene: .; J gene: TRBJ2-2; CDR3 protein: CASSPVLVANTGELFF; CDR3 DNA: TGTGCCAGCAGCCCTGTCCTGGTCGCGAACACCGGGGAGCTGTTTTTT